These T cell receptor beta chains were read from a single sample in a study of cytomegalovirus exposure and HLA in healthy donors. The assay was immunoSEQ multiplex PCR, and TCRdb's table has in-frame clones only and misses some. The table has some 250,000 clones, about four fifths seen once. What was sequenced was PBMCs. These receptors were obtained from a woman between 40 and 50 years old in good health and CMV-seropositive. Both conserved end residues are part of each CDR3. Fields, in order: CDR3 protein, CDR3 DNA, D gene, V gene, J gene, clone size. A D gene is named only where the DNA matches it firmly. Clone sizes are given selectively: once, few, many, or a class where the clone is expanded.

CDR3 protein: CASSDRGQGGEVGEKLFF; CDR3 DNA: TGTGCCAGCAGCGATAGGGGACAGGGGGGGGAGGTAGGGGAAAAACTGTTTTTT; D gene: TRBD1; V gene: TRBV25-1; J gene: TRBJ1-4; clone size: .
CDR3 protein: CASSLGEATQETQYF; CDR3 DNA: TGTGCCAGCAGCTTAGGGGAGGCTACCCAAGAGACCCAGTACTTC; D gene: .; V gene: TRBV7-9; J gene: TRBJ2-5; clone size: .
CDR3 protein: CASSLTSGVNEQFF; CDR3 DNA: TGTGCCAGCAGCTTGACGTCGGGGGTCAATGAGCAGTTCTTC; D gene: .; V gene: TRBV5-6; J gene: TRBJ2-1; clone size: .
CDR3 protein: CASSAPGSSGYEQYF; CDR3 DNA: TGTGCCAGCAGCGCCCCGGGGAGTAGCGGCTACGAGCAGTACTTC; D gene: .; V gene: TRBV7-2; J gene: TRBJ2-7; clone size: .
CDR3 protein: CASSFPGGGAKNIQYF; CDR3 DNA: TGTGCCAGCAGCTTCCCGGGGGGGGGAGCAAAAAACATTCAGTACTTC; D gene: TRBD2; V gene: TRBV5-4; J gene: TRBJ2-4; clone size: once
CDR3 protein: CASRWGDNSPLHF; CDR3 DNA: TGTGCCAGTAGATGGGGGGATAATTCACCCCTCCACTTT; D gene: .; V gene: TRBV19; J gene: TRBJ1-6; clone size: .
CDR3 protein: CASSSRDRGGETQYF; CDR3 DNA: TGTGCCAGCAGCTCCCGGGACAGGGGAGGAGAGACCCAGTACTTC; D gene: TRBD1; V gene: TRBV7-2; J gene: TRBJ2-5; clone size: few
CDR3 protein: CASSGRTNEKLFF; CDR3 DNA: TGTGCCAGCAGCGGGAGGACTAATGAAAAACTGTTTTTT; D gene: .; V gene: TRBV2; J gene: TRBJ1-4; clone size: .
CDR3 protein: CAWSVGGEGGYTF; CDR3 DNA: TGTGCCTGGAGTGTCGGGGGAGAAGGCGGCTACACCTTC; D gene: .; V gene: TRBV30; J gene: TRBJ1-2; clone size: .
CDR3 protein: CASSPDTISYNEQFF; CDR3 DNA: TGTGCCAGCAGCCCGGACACGATTTCCTACAATGAGCAGTTCTTC; D gene: .; V gene: TRBV6-5; J gene: TRBJ2-1; clone size: few
CDR3 protein: CAWSSQGGADTEAFF; CDR3 DNA: TGTGCCTGGAGTTCACAGGGGGGGGCGGACACTGAAGCTTTCTTT; D gene: TRBD1; V gene: TRBV30; J gene: TRBJ1-1; clone size: once
CDR3 protein: CASSLSGANNQPQHF; CDR3 DNA: TGTGCCAGCAGCTTATCAGGGGCCAACAATCAGCCCCAGCATTTT; D gene: .; V gene: TRBV7-2; J gene: TRBJ1-5; clone size: once
CDR3 protein: CASSRQKASGSLSYNEQFF; CDR3 DNA: TGTGCCAGCAGTCGCCAGAAGGCTAGCGGGAGCCTCTCCTACAATGAGCAGTTCTTC; D gene: TRBD2; V gene: TRBV4-2; J gene: TRBJ2-1; clone size: .
CDR3 protein: CASSLEAGRNTEAFF; CDR3 DNA: TGCGCCAGCAGCTTGGAGGCAGGGCGGAACACTGAAGCTTTCTTT; D gene: .; V gene: TRBV5-1; J gene: TRBJ1-1; clone size: .
CDR3 protein: CASSVRQGRETEAFF; CDR3 DNA: TGTGCCAGCAGTGTCCGACAGGGGCGGGAAACTGAAGCTTTCTTT; D gene: TRBD1; V gene: TRBV2; J gene: TRBJ1-1; clone size: .
CDR3 protein: CAIRTGLAGTQETQYF; CDR3 DNA: TGTGCCATCAGAACGGGACTAGCGGGGACACAAGAGACCCAGTACTTC; D gene: TRBD2; V gene: TRBV10-3; J gene: TRBJ2-5; clone size: .
CDR3 protein: CASSLAPGGLETQYF; CDR3 DNA: TGCGCCAGCAGCTTGGCCCCCGGGGGTCTGGAGACCCAGTACTTC; D gene: .; V gene: TRBV5-1; J gene: TRBJ2-5; clone size: .
CDR3 protein: CSVEREGPDTQYF; CDR3 DNA: TGCAGCGTTGAACGGGAGGGTCCGGATACGCAGTATTTT; D gene: TRBD2; V gene: TRBV29-1; J gene: TRBJ2-3; clone size: .
CDR3 protein: CASSLSTSNTEAFF; CDR3 DNA: TGCGCCAGCAGCTTGTCCACATCTAACACTGAAGCTTTCTTT; D gene: .; V gene: TRBV5-1; J gene: TRBJ1-1; clone size: .
CDR3 protein: CASSVEGGWRGAYNEQFF; CDR3 DNA: TGTGCCAGCAGCGTAGAAGGGGGATGGCGGGGGGCCTACAATGAGCAGTTCTTC; D gene: TRBD2; V gene: TRBV9; J gene: TRBJ2-1; clone size: .
CDR3 protein: CASSQVIAGGYNEQFF; CDR3 DNA: TGCGCCAGCAGCCAAGTAATAGCGGGAGGGTACAATGAGCAGTTCTTC; D gene: TRBD2; V gene: TRBV4-3; J gene: TRBJ2-1; clone size: .
CDR3 protein: CASSQTGGRQPQHF; CDR3 DNA: TGTGCCAGCAGCCAAACAGGGGGCCGGCAGCCCCAGCATTTT; D gene: TRBD1; V gene: TRBV27; J gene: TRBJ1-5; clone size: once
CDR3 protein: CASGPGTATTDTQYF; CDR3 DNA: TGTGCTAGTGGCCCCGGGACAGCCACCACAGATACGCAGTATTTT; D gene: TRBD1; V gene: TRBV12-5; J gene: TRBJ2-3; clone size: few
CDR3 protein: CASSLHSGGAKDTQYF; CDR3 DNA: TGTGCCAGTAGTCTTCATAGCGGGGGGGCCAAGGATACGCAGTATTTT; D gene: TRBD2; V gene: TRBV19; J gene: TRBJ2-3; clone size: .
CDR3 protein: CASSPVSGQETQYF; CDR3 DNA: TGTGCCAGCAGCCCGGTCTCGGGACAAGAGACCCAGTACTTC; D gene: .; V gene: TRBV7-9; J gene: TRBJ2-5; clone size: .
CDR3 protein: CASSTQRRNYNEQFF; CDR3 DNA: TGTGCCAGCAGCACCCAGCGGAGAAACTACAATGAGCAGTTCTTC; D gene: .; V gene: TRBV11-3; J gene: TRBJ2-1; clone size: .
CDR3 protein: CASSREPRGQRSTDTQYF; CDR3 DNA: TGCGCCAGCAGCCGAGAACCACGGGGACAGAGAAGCACAGATACGCAGTATTTT; D gene: TRBD1; V gene: TRBV4-3; J gene: TRBJ2-3; clone size: .
CDR3 protein: CASSPVQGANYGYTF; CDR3 DNA: TGTGCCAGCAGCCCCGTTCAGGGCGCTAACTATGGCTACACCTTC; D gene: .; V gene: TRBV9; J gene: TRBJ1-2; clone size: .
CDR3 protein: CASSLALRAVGTEAFF; CDR3 DNA: TGTGCCAGCAGCTTAGCGCTCAGGGCGGTAGGCACTGAAGCTTTCTTT; D gene: .; V gene: TRBV7-2; J gene: TRBJ1-1; clone size: .
CDR3 protein: CAWSWGGNTGELFF; CDR3 DNA: TGTGCCTGGAGTTGGGGCGGGAACACCGGGGAGCTGTTTTTT; D gene: .; V gene: TRBV30; J gene: TRBJ2-2; clone size: .
CDR3 protein: CASSSAPGVSGNIQYF; CDR3 DNA: TGTGCCAGCAGCTCCGCCCCAGGGGTATCGGGGAACATTCAGTACTTC; D gene: .; V gene: TRBV9; J gene: TRBJ2-4; clone size: .
CDR3 protein: CASSLRPGAARAGELFF; CDR3 DNA: TGCGCCAGCAGCTTGAGGCCAGGGGCCGCGAGGGCCGGGGAGCTGTTTTTT; D gene: .; V gene: TRBV5-1; J gene: TRBJ2-2; clone size: few
CDR3 protein: CASSLGTGGRNGYTF; CDR3 DNA: TGTGCCAGCAGCTTAGGGACAGGGGGCAGGAATGGCTACACCTTC; D gene: TRBD1; V gene: TRBV7-6; J gene: TRBJ1-2; clone size: .
CDR3 protein: CASSPRTVLDNSPLHF; CDR3 DNA: TGCGCCAGCAGCCCCCGGACAGTCCTGGATAATTCACCCCTCCACTTT; D gene: .; V gene: TRBV4-1; J gene: TRBJ1-6; clone size: .
CDR3 protein: CASSLRGRSYNEQFF; CDR3 DNA: TGTGCCAGCAGTTTACGCGGGAGGTCCTACAATGAGCAGTTCTTC; D gene: TRBD2; V gene: TRBV27; J gene: TRBJ2-1; clone size: .
CDR3 protein: CASSLLSDNEQFF; CDR3 DNA: TGCGCCAGCAGCTTGTTGTCAGACAATGAGCAGTTCTTC; D gene: .; V gene: TRBV5-1; J gene: TRBJ2-1; clone size: .
CDR3 protein: CSVEGTSFSEQYF; CDR3 DNA: TGCAGCGTTGAAGGGACATCCTTTAGCGAGCAGTACTTC; D gene: .; V gene: TRBV29-1; J gene: TRBJ2-7; clone size: .
CDR3 protein: CASSVGLAGGVETQYF; CDR3 DNA: TGTGCCAGCAGCGTGGGACTAGCGGGGGGGGTAGAGACCCAGTACTTC; D gene: TRBD2; V gene: TRBV9; J gene: TRBJ2-5; clone size: .
CDR3 protein: CASSPGDSSYEQYF; CDR3 DNA: TGCGCCAGCAGCCCCGGGGACAGCTCCTACGAGCAGTACTTC; D gene: TRBD1; V gene: TRBV5-1; J gene: TRBJ2-7; clone size: .
CDR3 protein: CATSRDRAGGYTF; CDR3 DNA: TGTGCCACCAGCAGAGATCGAGCGGGTGGCTACACCTTC; D gene: .; V gene: TRBV15; J gene: TRBJ1-2; clone size: .
CDR3 protein: CASSTLGLSTDTQYF; CDR3 DNA: TGCGCCAGCAGCACCCTGGGACTAAGCACAGATACGCAGTATTTT; D gene: TRBD2; V gene: TRBV5-1; J gene: TRBJ2-3; clone size: .
CDR3 protein: CASSSTGTEETQYF; CDR3 DNA: TGCGCCAGCAGCTCGACAGGGACGGAGGAGACCCAGTACTTC; D gene: TRBD1; V gene: TRBV5-1; J gene: TRBJ2-5; clone size: .
CDR3 protein: CASSALAGASVAQYF; CDR3 DNA: TGTGCCAGCAGCGCCTTAGCGGGGGCCTCGGTGGCCCAGTACTTC; D gene: TRBD2; V gene: TRBV7-3; J gene: TRBJ2-5; clone size: .
CDR3 protein: CASSLAGGPGDEQFF; CDR3 DNA: TGTGCCAGCAGCTTAGCGGGTGGGCCGGGAGATGAGCAGTTCTTC; D gene: .; V gene: TRBV7-3; J gene: TRBJ2-1; clone size: .
CDR3 protein: CASSRTGGGSDTGELFF; CDR3 DNA: TGTGCCAGCAGCCGGACAGGGGGCGGTTCGGACACCGGGGAGCTGTTTTTT; D gene: TRBD1; V gene: TRBV5-4; J gene: TRBJ2-2; clone size: .